Sequencing of this T cell receptor beta chain was carried out in a study of cytomegalovirus exposure and HLA in healthy donors. Looking at the study overall: Clustering assigned about four fifths of the 350 to 450 genotyped donors to the Caucasian-associated ancestry cluster.

Primers: 60 Vbeta forward and 13 Jbeta reverse. Measured with immunoSEQ multiplex PCR; TCRdb has only the in-frame clones, and not every one. Here the sample spans roughly 63,000 clones, 71% being singletons. Germline CDR1 and CDR2: MNHEY and SVGAGI. V shed 4 bases, J shed 5 bases, and the junction held 10 bases outside the gene matches. This CDR3 contains 16 residues. The material sequenced was PBMCs. This TCR was sampled from a man aged 45-60 years in good health and CMV-seropositive. The chain employs TRBV6-5 and TRBJ2-5; 10 bases match TRBD1. The CDR3, as DNA: TGTGCCAGCAGTTCCCACCCGACAGGGGGCGCGGAGACCCAGTACTTC. Amino acids: CASSSHPTGGAETQYF.